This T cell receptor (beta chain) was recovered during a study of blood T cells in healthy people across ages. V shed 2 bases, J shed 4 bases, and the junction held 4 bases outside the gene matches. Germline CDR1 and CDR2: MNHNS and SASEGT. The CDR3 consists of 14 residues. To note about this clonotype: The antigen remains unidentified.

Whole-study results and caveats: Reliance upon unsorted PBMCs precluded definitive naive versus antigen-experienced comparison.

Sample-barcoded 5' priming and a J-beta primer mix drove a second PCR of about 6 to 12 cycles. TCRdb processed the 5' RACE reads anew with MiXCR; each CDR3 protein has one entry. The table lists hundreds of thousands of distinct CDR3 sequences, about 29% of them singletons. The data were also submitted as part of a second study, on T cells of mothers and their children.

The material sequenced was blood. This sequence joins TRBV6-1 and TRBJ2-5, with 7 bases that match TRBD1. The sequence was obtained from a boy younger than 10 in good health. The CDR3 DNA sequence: TGTGCCAGCAGTGAACCGACAGGGTCAGAGACCCAGTACTTC. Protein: CASSEPTGSETQYF.